This T cell receptor (beta chain) was recovered during a study of blood T cell repertoires in COVID-19. The wider study: The cDNA or gDNA used as material had been derived from T cells, B-cell-depleted T cells, or PBMCs.

Clinical histories supplied by participants themselves formed the basis of cohort assignment. The study counted Cohort 3 donors as recovered given two negative PCRs, clearance, or symptom resolution. Authors' processing steps: Amplified reference gene primers provided the basis for estimating nucleated cell counts. Method: immunoSEQ multiplex PCR; TCRdb's copy keeps in-frame clones and lacks some. For V, J and clone size, that table is used; D and trimming come from the DNA. The data hold approximately 240,000 clones, with 90% to 95% observed a single time. Germline CDR1 is KGHSH and CDR2 is LQKENI. V was pared by 5 bases and J by 3 bases, with 13 bases between. This CDR3 has 14 residues.

This chain joins TRBV18 and TRBJ1-1; maybe TRBD1 (6 bases). The sequencing sample was made of PBMCs or T cells enriched from blood (not recorded which). The receptor's source is a woman younger than 35 who had recovered from COVID-19. CDR3 nucleotide sequence: TGTGCCAGCTCATCCAACAGGGTCGACACTGAAGCTTTCTTT. Its protein is CASSSNRVDTEAFF.